This T cell receptor (beta chain) was found in a study of T cell responses to AZD1222 COVID-19 vaccine. Points from the study as a whole: Every sample of the repertoires postdated the peak T cell response. Unmutated variant regions are reportedly the target of nearly half of TCRs that are spike-specific.

A word on this clone: Its target is unknown.

The CDR3 length is 14 residues. The germline V and J ends were trimmed by 6 bases and 2 bases, with 13 bases remaining between them. Per germline, CDR1 ENHRY and CDR2 SYGVKD. Sequencing was performed with immunoSEQ multiplex PCR; in TCRdb, only in-frame clones are kept and a portion is missing. The sample records 90,000 to 150,000 clones, around 88% being singletons. This clonotype originated in an adult who received the AZD1222 COVID-19 vaccine. The chain links TRBV10-3 to TRBJ2-5, with D perhaps matching TRBD1 (6 bases). The specimen was peripheral blood, collected 28 days after the second AZD1222 dose. CDR3 residues: CAIRSDSGQETQYF. The CDR3, as DNA: TGTGCCATCAGATCGGACAGTGGGCAAGAGACCCAGTACTTC.